The 13 T cell receptor beta chains presented below share a single source sample, sequenced in a study of shared clonotypes between healthy human individuals. Sequencing used immunoSEQ multiplex PCR; TCRdb keeps in-frame clones, though not all of them. Of around 1.5 million clones in the sample, 95% to 99% were seen once. Specimen: naive CD4+ T cells sorted from blood. Indicated subset: CD45RA+ positively selected. These TCRs come from a man aged 25 to 45 in good health.

The V call is TRBV7-9, the J call TRBJ2-7, with 16 nucleotides matching TRBD2. Germline-derived CDR1 and CDR2 are SEHNR and FQNEAQ (reference sequence). V was pared by 3 bases and J by 1 base, with 9 bases of the junction left unmatched. The CDR3 length is 19 residues. The CDR3 bases are TGTGCCAGCAGCTTGTCCGGGACTAGCGGGAGGGCCCCTTCCTACGAGCAGTACTTC. Translation: CASSLSGTSGRAPSYEQYF. Full variable domain (outside the CDR3, taken from reference TRBV7-9 and TRBJ2-7): DTGVSQNPRHKITKRGQNVTFRCDPISEHNRLYWYRQTLGQGPEFLTYFQNEAQLEKSRLLSDRFSAERPKGSFSTLEIQRTEQGDSAMYLCASSLSGTSGRAPSYEQYFGPGTRLTVT.

V is TRBV4-1 and J is TRBJ2-2; the D gene is possibly TRBD2 (6 bases). This CDR3 has 15 residues. CDR1 and CDR2 (germline): MGHRA, YSYEKL. V lost 10 bases and J lost 3, with 18 bases in between. The CDR3 DNA is TGCGCCACGGGCCGGGACTTTCTGGACACCGGGGAGCTGTTTTTT. Translation: CATGRDFLDTGELFF.

The V gene is TRBV18, the J gene TRBJ2-1, with D possibly matching TRBD2 (6 bases). The germline V gene encodes CDR1 KGHSH and CDR2 LQKENI. V was trimmed by 2 bases and J by 6 bases, leaving 17 bases between them. This CDR3 has 16 residues. The DNA for the CDR3 is TGTGCCAGCTCACCATTCACGTCCACCGGGGGCAATGAGCAGTTCTTC. It yields the protein CASSPFTSTGGNEQFF.

The chain joins TRBV5-1 to TRBJ2-5; D not resolved. The V end lost 2 bases, the J end lost 0 bases, and 11 bases lay between the germline ends. CDR3 length: 15 residues. The germline V gene encodes CDR1 SGHRS and CDR2 YFSETQ. CDR3 region: CASSFFGTDQETQYF. The CDR3 region has the DNA TGCGCCAGCAGCTTCTTTGGAACAGACCAAGAGACCCAGTACTTC.

The V gene is TRBV5-1, the J gene TRBJ2-5, with D perhaps given as TRBD1 or TRBD2 (6 bases each). Germline V CDR1 and CDR2: SGHRS, YFSETQ. Trimming stripped 7 bases from V and 5 bases from J, with 18 bases between. The CDR3 covers 14 residues. The chain's CDR3 is CASGPPGAGETQYF. For the CDR3, the DNA is TGCGCCAGCGGACCACCGGGGGCGGGGGAGACCCAGTACTTC.

Notes on this clone: Other DNA sequences within the sample encode an identical CDR3. The rearrangement links TRBV29-1 to TRBJ2-7, with D perhaps TRBD2 (6 bases). The CDR3 has 14 residues. Germline CDR1 and CDR2: SQVTM and ANQGSEA. V was clipped by 6 bases and J by 0 bases, with 15 bases between them. The CDR3 nucleotides read TGCAGCGTGGTGAGCGGGCCTAGCTCCTACGAGCAGTACTTC. It encodes CSVVSGPSSYEQYF.

The rearrangement links TRBV5-1 to TRBJ1-5; D gene unclear. Trimming removed 0 bases from V and 1 base from J, with 8 bases in between. The length of the CDR3 is 15 residues. CDR1 is SGHRS and CDR2 is YFSETQ in the germline V gene. The CDR3 is CASSLVYGSNQPQHF. CDR3 in DNA: TGCGCCAGCAGCTTGGTGTATGGAAGCAATCAGCCCCAGCATTTT.

This clone was seen a single time. The rearrangement joins TRBV5-6 to TRBJ2-1; 9 bases match TRBD2. With 3 bases clipped from V and 10 bases from J, the junction kept 14 bases outside the gene matches. The CDR3 sequence is 16 residues long. Germline values: CDR1 SGHDT, CDR2 YYEEEE. The CDR3 loop is CASSWRIVAGVKEQFF. The CDR3 region has the DNA TGTGCCAGCAGCTGGAGGATAGTAGCGGGAGTAAAGGAGCAGTTCTTC.

The chain combines TRBV5-1 with TRBJ2-7; D not certain. This CDR3 has 13 residues. The ends were cut back, 3 bases at V and 2 bases at J, with 9 bases in the middle. Per germline, CDR1 SGHRS and CDR2 YFSETQ. CDR3 bases: TGCGCCAGCAGCTCCTCGCCGACCTACGAGCAGTACTTC. Encoded protein: CASSSSPTYEQYF.

The sample holds one count of this clone. The sample carries other DNA sequences with the same CDR3. The genes are TRBV28 and TRBJ2-7; D gene uncertain. This CDR3 region has 12 residues. Germline values: CDR1 MDHEN, CDR2 SYDVKM. The germline V and J ends were trimmed by 4 bases and 2 bases, with 6 bases remaining between them. The CDR3 DNA reads as TGTGCCAGCAGTTCCGTGACCTACGAGCAGTACTTC. This sequence encodes CASSSVTYEQYF.

This sequence joins TRBV9 and TRBJ2-7; 10 nucleotides line up with TRBD2. This CDR3 spans 16 amino acids. Germline loops: CDR1 SGDLS, CDR2 YYNGEE. J gave up 2 bases and V 0 bases, and 5 bases lay outside the gene matches. CDR3 region: CASSVEASGGPYEQYF. CDR3 sequence (DNA): TGTGCCAGCAGCGTAGAGGCTAGCGGGGGTCCCTACGAGCAGTACTTC.

This clone was detected only once. The chain is built from TRBV6-6 and TRBJ2-1; no clear D. Trimming cost V 2 bases and J 3 bases, with 8 bases left between them. CDR3 length: 14 amino acids. Germline V lookup: CDR1 MNHNY, CDR2 SVGAGI (reference sequence). CDR3 in amino acids: CASSYREGYNEQFF. The CDR3, as DNA: TGTGCCAGCAGTTACAGGGAAGGCTACAATGAGCAGTTCTTC.

The V gene is TRBV18, the J gene TRBJ1-1, with unresolved D. In germline, CDR1 is KGHSH, CDR2 LQKENI. V lost 8 bases, J lost 5 bases, and 18 bases lay in between. The length of the CDR3 is 14 residues. The CDR3 loop is CASQAWEGRTEAFF. CDR3 DNA sequence: TGTGCCAGCCAAGCGTGGGAGGGTAGGACTGAAGCTTTCTTT.